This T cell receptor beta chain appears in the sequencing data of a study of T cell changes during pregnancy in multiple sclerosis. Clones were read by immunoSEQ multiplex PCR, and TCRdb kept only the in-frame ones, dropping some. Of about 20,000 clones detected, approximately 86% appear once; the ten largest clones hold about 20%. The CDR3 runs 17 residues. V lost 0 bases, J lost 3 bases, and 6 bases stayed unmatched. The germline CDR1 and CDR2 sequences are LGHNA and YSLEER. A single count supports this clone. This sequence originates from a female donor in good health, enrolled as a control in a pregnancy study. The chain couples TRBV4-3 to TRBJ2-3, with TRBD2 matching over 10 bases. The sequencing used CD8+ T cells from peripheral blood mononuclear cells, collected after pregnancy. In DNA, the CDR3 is TGCGCCAGCAGCCAAGAAGGGAGCGGGGGGGAGACAGATACGCAGTATTTT. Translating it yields CASSQEGSGGETDTQYF.